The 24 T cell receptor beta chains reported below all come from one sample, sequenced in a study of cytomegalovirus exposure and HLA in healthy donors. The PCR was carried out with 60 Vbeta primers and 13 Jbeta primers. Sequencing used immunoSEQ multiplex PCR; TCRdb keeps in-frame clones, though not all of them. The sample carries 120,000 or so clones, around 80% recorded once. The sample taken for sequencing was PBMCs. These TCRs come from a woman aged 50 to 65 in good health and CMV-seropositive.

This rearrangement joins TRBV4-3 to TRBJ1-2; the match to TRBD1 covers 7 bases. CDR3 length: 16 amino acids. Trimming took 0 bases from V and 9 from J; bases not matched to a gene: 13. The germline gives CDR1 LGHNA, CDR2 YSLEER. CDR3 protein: CASSQDVRGTVVRYTF. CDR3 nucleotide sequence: TGCGCCAGCAGCCAAGATGTCCGTGGGACAGTGGTTCGCTACACCTTC.

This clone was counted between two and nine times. CDR3 in amino acids: CASSLINTGELFF. In nucleotides, the CDR3 is TGTGCCAGCAGCCTTATCAACACCGGGGAGCTGTTTTTT. The rearrangement joins TRBV11-1 to TRBJ2-2, with D unclear. The V and J ends lost 5 bases and 2 bases respectively, with 6 bases between them. The CDR3 covers 13 residues. CDR1 SGHAT and CDR2 FQDESV come from the germline V gene (reference sequence).

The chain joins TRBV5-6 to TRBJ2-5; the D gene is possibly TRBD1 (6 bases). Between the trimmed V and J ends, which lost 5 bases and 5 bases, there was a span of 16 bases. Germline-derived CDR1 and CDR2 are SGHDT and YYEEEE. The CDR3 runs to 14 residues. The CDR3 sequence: CASSSGDGEETQYF. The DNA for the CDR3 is TGTGCCAGCAGTTCAGGGGACGGGGAGGAGACCCAGTACTTC. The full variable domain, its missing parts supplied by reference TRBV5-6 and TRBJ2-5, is DAGVTQSPTHLIKTRGQQVTLRCSPKSGHDTVSWYQQALGQGPQFIFQYYEEEERQRGNFPDRFSGHQFPNYSSELNVNALLLGDSALYLCASSSGDGEETQYFGPGTRLLVL.

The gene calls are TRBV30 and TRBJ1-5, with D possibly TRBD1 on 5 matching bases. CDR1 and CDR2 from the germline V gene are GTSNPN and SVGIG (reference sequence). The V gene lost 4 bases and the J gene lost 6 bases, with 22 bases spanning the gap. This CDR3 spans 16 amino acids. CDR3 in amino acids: CAWTAQGGLARQPQHF. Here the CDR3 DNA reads TGTGCCTGGACCGCTCAGGGAGGGCTAGCTCGTCAGCCCCAGCATTTT.

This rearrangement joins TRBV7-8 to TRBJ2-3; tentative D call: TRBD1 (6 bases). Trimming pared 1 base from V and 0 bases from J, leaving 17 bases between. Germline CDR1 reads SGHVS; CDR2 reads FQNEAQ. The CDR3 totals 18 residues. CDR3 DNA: TGTGCCAGCAGCTTAGTACCAGAAGGGACATCTAGCACAGATACGCAGTATTTT. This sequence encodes CASSLVPEGTSSTDTQYF.

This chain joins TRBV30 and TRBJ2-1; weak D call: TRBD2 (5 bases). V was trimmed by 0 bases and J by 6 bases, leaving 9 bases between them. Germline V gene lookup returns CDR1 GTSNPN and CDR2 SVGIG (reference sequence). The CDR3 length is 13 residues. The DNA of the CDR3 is TGTGCCTGGAGTGTAGGAGGCCGCAATGAGCAGTTCTTC. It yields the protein CAWSVGGRNEQFF.

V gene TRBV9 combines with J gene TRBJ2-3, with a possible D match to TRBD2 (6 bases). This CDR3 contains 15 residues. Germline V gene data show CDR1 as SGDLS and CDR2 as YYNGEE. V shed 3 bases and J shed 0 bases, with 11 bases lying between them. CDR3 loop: CASSDGAGSTDTQYF. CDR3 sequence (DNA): TGTGCCAGCAGCGATGGAGCGGGTAGCACAGATACGCAGTATTTT.

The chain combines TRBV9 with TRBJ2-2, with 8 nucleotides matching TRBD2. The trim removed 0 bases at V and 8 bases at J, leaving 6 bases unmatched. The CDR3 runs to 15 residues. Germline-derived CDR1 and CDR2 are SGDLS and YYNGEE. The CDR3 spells CASSVDLAGRGELFF. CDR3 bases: TGTGCCAGCAGCGTAGACCTAGCGGGTAGGGGGGAGCTGTTTTTT.

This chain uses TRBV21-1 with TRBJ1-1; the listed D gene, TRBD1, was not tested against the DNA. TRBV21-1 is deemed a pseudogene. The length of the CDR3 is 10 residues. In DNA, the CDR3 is TGTGCCAGCAGACAGGGGAAAGCTTTCTTT. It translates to CASRQGKAFF.

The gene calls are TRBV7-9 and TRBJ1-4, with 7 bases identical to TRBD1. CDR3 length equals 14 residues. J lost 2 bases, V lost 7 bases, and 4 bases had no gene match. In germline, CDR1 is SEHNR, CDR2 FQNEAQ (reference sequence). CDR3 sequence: CASTGQATNEKLFF. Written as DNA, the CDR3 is TGTGCCAGCACAGGACAGGCGACTAATGAAAAACTGTTTTTT.

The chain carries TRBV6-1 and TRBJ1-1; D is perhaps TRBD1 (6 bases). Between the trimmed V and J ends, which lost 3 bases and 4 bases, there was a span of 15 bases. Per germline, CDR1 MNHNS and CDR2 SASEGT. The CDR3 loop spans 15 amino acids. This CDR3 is CASSDLTGSGTEAFF. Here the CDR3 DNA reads TGTGCCAGCAGTGATCTAACAGGGTCAGGCACTGAAGCTTTCTTT.

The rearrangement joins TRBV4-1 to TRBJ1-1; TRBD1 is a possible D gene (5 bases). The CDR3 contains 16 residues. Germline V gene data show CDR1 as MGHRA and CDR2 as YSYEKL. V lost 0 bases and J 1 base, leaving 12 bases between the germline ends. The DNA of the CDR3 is TGCGCCAGCAGCCAAGATATTAGGCAGGGGAACACTGAAGCTTTCTTT. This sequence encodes CASSQDIRQGNTEAFF.

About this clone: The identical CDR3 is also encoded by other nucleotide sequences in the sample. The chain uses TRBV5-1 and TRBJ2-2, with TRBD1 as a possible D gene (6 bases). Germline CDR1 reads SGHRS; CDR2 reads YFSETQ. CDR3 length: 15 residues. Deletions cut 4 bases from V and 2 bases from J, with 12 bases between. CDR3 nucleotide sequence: TGCGCCAGCAGCACAGGGTTAAGCAACACCGGGGAGCTGTTTTTT. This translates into CASSTGLSNTGELFF.

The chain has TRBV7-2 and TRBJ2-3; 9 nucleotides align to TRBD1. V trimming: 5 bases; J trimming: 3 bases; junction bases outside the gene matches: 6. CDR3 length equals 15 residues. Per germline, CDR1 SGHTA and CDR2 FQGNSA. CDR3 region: CASSPRTGDTDTQYF. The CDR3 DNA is TGTGCCAGCAGCCCTAGGACAGGGGATACAGATACGCAGTATTTT.

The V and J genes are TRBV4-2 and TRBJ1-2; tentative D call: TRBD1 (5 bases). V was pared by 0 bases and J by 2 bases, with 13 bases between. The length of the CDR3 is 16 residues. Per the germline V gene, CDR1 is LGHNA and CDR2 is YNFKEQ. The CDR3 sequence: CASSQDRQLGNYGYTF. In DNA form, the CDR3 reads TGTGCCAGCAGCCAAGATCGACAGTTAGGGAACTATGGCTACACCTTC.

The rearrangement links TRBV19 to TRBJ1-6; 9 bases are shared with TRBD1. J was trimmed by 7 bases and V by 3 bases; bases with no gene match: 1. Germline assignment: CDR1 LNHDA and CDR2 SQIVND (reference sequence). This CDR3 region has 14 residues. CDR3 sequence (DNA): TGTGCCAGTAGTATTGACAGGGGGAATTCACCCCTCCACTTT. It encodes CASSIDRGNSPLHF.

The CDR3 region has the DNA TGTGCCAGCAACCGCCTGTCCGGAGGGACTGAAGCTTTCTTT. Translated, it gives CASNRLSGGTEAFF. The chain carries TRBV9 and TRBJ1-1; no clear D gene. Germline-derived CDR1 and CDR2 are SGDLS and YYNGEE. V shed 6 bases and J shed 5 bases, with 17 bases lying between them. CDR3 length equals 14 residues.

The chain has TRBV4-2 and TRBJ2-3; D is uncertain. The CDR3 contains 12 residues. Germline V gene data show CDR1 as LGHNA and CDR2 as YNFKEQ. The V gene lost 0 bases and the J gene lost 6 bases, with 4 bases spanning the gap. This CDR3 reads CASSQEGDTQYF. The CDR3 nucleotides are TGTGCCAGCAGCCAAGAGGGCGATACGCAGTATTTT.

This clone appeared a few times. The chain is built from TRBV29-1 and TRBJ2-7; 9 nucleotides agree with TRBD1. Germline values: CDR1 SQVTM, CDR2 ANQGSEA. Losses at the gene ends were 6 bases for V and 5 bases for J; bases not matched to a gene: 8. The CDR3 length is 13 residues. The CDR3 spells CSVRTGVGNEQYF. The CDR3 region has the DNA TGCAGCGTGAGGACAGGGGTGGGTAACGAGCAGTACTTC.

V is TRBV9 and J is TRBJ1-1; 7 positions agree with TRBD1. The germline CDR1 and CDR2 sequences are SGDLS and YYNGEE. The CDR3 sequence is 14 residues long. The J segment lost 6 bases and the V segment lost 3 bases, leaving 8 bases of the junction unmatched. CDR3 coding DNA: TGTGCCAGCAGCGCAACTAAGACAGGGTCTGAAGCTTTCTTT. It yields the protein CASSATKTGSEAFF.

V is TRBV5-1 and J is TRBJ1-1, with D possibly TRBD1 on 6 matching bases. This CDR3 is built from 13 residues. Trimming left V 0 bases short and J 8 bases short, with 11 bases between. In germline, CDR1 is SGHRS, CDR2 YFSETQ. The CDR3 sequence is CASSLEFGTEAFF. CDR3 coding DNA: TGCGCCAGCAGCTTGGAATTCGGGACAGAAGCTTTCTTT.

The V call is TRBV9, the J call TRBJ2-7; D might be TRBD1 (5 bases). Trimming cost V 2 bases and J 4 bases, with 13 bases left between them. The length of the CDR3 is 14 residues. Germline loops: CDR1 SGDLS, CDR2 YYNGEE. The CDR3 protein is CASSVAPSGYEQYF. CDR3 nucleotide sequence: TGTGCCAGCAGCGTTGCCCCCTCAGGGTACGAGCAGTACTTC. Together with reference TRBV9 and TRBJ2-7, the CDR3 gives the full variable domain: DSGVTQTPKHLITATGQRVTLRCSPRSGDLSVYWYQQSLDQGLQFLIQYYNGEERAKGNILERFSAQQFPDLHSELNLSSLELGDSALYFCASSVAPSGYEQYFGPGTRLTVT.

The CDR3 nucleotides read TGCGCCAGCAGCCTGATCGACAGGGTCACTGAAGCTTTCTTT. As protein: CASSLIDRVTEAFF. This chain links TRBV5-1 with TRBJ1-1; TRBD1 matches 7 bases. The J segment lost 4 bases and the V segment lost 4 bases, leaving 7 bases of the junction unmatched. This CDR3 has 14 residues. CDR1 and CDR2 from the germline V gene are SGHRS and YFSETQ.

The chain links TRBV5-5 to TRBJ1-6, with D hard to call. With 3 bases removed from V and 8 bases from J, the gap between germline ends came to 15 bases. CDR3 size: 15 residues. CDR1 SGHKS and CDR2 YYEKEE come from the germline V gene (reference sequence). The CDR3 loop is CASSSGDGIYSPLHF. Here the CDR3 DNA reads TGTGCCAGCAGCTCCGGAGACGGAATTTATTCACCCCTCCACTTT.